Listed here is a single T cell receptor (beta chain). Generated by immunoSEQ multiplex PCR, the TCRdb table keeps only in-frame clones and is missing some. This sample has around 50,000 clones, with around nine tenths found just once. The data originate from a study of blood T cell repertoires in COVID-19. Study information: Samples of COVID-19 (acute and convalescent) were obtained from the United States, Italy and Spain.

The receptor's source is a man aged 45-60 years with active COVID-19. Input material: peripheral blood.

In DNA form, the CDR3 reads TGTGCCAGCAGCGCCGGGGGGGGGATCTACAATGAGCAGTTCTTC. This sequence encodes CASSAGGGIYNEQFF. The rearrangement joins TRBV7-2 to TRBJ2-1; 8 nucleotides line up with TRBD2. The V gene end was trimmed by 5 bases and the J gene end by 3 bases; junction bases not matched to a gene: 6. CDR1 SGHTA and CDR2 FQGNSA come from the germline V gene. The CDR3 is 15 amino acids.